One and the same sample provided the 30 T cell receptor beta chains below, sequenced in a study of control samples from healthy donors and cancer patients (dated by TCRdb to 2020 to 2022). The library was generated by the immunoSEQ multiplex PCR assay. In TCRdb, the immuneACCESS table is reduced to in-frame sequences with V and J assigned. These tables do not hold every clone; where another copy was compared, an unresolved V gene accounts for under half, and the others remain unexplained. The sample yields around 160,000 clones; approximately 94% were counted once. The ten top clones hold 5.5% to 7.5% of the sample. Sample: blood. Source of these receptors: a man aged 18-30 years in good health.

The CDR3 loop is CASSLRDRGRGSYNEQFF. In DNA, the CDR3 is TGTGCCAGCAGCTTACGGGACAGGGGAAGGGGCTCCTACAATGAGCAGTTCTTC. This rearrangement joins TRBV7-9 to TRBJ2-1; 10 bases align to TRBD1. From germline, CDR1 is SEHNR and CDR2 FQNEAQ (reference sequence). V lost 2 bases, J lost 0 bases, and 7 bases stayed unmatched. The CDR3 has 18 amino acids.

This clone occurred once. This chain uses TRBV7-9 with TRBJ2-3, with a tentative D call TRBD2 (5 bases). The CDR3 consists of 18 residues. Germline assignment: CDR1 SEHNR and CDR2 FQNEAQ (reference sequence). The V end was cut by 1 base, the J end by 1 base, with 18 bases between. The CDR3 reads CASSLGPQRLYRTDTQYF. DNA of the CDR3: TGTGCCAGCAGCTTAGGACCCCAGCGGTTGTATCGCACAGATACGCAGTATTTT.

The chain recombines TRBV2 with TRBJ2-6; D not certain. Trimming removed 5 bases from V and 5 bases from J, with 22 bases in between. The CDR3 runs 18 residues. Looked up from germline, CDR1 is SNHLY and CDR2 is FYNNEI. CDR3 in amino acids: CASSKSAYRSKRANVLTF. CDR3 nucleotides: TGTGCCAGCAGTAAATCGGCTTACCGATCAAAGCGGGCCAACGTCCTGACTTTC. The full variable domain, in which reference TRBV2 and TRBJ2-6 provide the parts outside the CDR3, is EPEVTQTPSHQVTQMGQEVILRCVPISNHLYFYWYRQILGQKVEFLVSFYNNEISEKSEIFDDQFSVERPDGSNFTLKIRSTKLEDSAMYFCASSKSAYRSKRANVLTFGAGSRLTVL.

The chain employs TRBV6-2 or TRBV6-3 and TRBJ2-7; D remains unclear. The V gene lost 0 bases and the J gene lost 7 bases, with 4 bases spanning the gap. The CDR3 is made up of 11 amino acids. Germline CDR1 MNHEY, CDR2 SVGEGT. CDR3 DNA: TGTGCCAGCAGTTACTCGAAAGAGCAGTACTTC. Translation: CASSYSKEQYF.

This chain uses TRBV10-3 with TRBJ2-5; no clear D gene. V was trimmed by 2 bases and J by 5 bases, leaving 9 bases between them. The CDR3 totals 13 residues. The V gene's germline CDR1 is ENHRY and CDR2 SYGVKD. The CDR3 DNA follows: TGTGCCATCAGTGAGAGGACGAGTGAGACCCAGTACTTC. Translated, it gives CAISERTSETQYF.

The rearrangement joins TRBV4-1 to TRBJ1-1; D is undetermined. V was pared by 0 bases and J by 4 bases, with 9 bases between. The germline V gene encodes CDR1 MGHRA and CDR2 YSYEKL. This CDR3 has 14 amino acids. CDR3 sequence (DNA): TGCGCCAGCAGCCAAGATCCATCAGCCACTGAAGCTTTCTTT. Translating gives CASSQDPSATEAFF.

The chain employs TRBV12-5 and TRBJ2-1; no reliable D call. This CDR3 is 11 amino acids long. Trimming removed 3 bases at V and 10 bases at J, with 7 bases between. Germline V gene lookup returns CDR1 LGHNT and CDR2 FRNRAP. The CDR3 nucleotides read TGTGCTAGTGGTTTCGGCGAAGAGCAGTTCTTC. As protein: CASGFGEEQFF.

The gene calls are TRBV7-2 and TRBJ1-4, with D tentatively TRBD1 (6 bases). The CDR3 extends over 18 amino acids. V lost 5 bases and J 4 bases, leaving 23 bases between the germline ends. CDR1 is SGHTA, CDR2 FQGNSA, per germline. CDR3 in amino acids: CASSDATGFAYRNEKLFF. CDR3 nucleotides: TGTGCCAGCAGCGACGCAACAGGGTTCGCGTACCGTAATGAAAAACTGTTTTTT.

The V call is TRBV29-1, the J call TRBJ1-2, with 8 nucleotides matching TRBD1. Germline V gives CDR1 SQVTM, CDR2 ANQGSEA. This CDR3 is built from 12 residues. The junction had 4 bases not matched to a gene; V was cut back by 6 bases and J by 4 bases. CDR3 protein: CSVPGTGYGYTF. DNA of the CDR3: TGCAGCGTCCCCGGGACAGGCTATGGCTACACCTTC.

This chain links TRBV19 with TRBJ2-7, with TRBD1 identical over 7 bases. The CDR3 consists of 15 residues. Germline V gene data show CDR1 as LNHDA and CDR2 as SQIVND (reference sequence). The trim removed 1 base at V and 2 bases at J, leaving 5 bases unmatched. The CDR3 loop is CASSIATTGTYEQYF. Written as DNA, the CDR3 is TGTGCCAGTAGTATAGCGACGACAGGGACCTACGAGCAGTACTTC.

The CDR3 spells CASSLRLAGGVHNEQFF. CDR3 nucleotide sequence: TGTGCCAGCAGCCTGCGACTAGCGGGAGGTGTCCACAATGAGCAGTTCTTC. The chain carries TRBV9 and TRBJ2-1; 13 bases match TRBD2. The CDR3 loop spans 17 amino acids. V was clipped by 4 bases and J by 5 bases; unmatched bases: 9. Germline CDR1 reads SGDLS; CDR2 reads YYNGEE. The full variable domain, its missing parts supplied by reference TRBV9 and TRBJ2-1, is DSGVTQTPKHLITATGQRVTLRCSPRSGDLSVYWYQQSLDQGLQFLIQYYNGEERAKGNILERFSAQQFPDLHSELNLSSLELGDSALYFCASSLRLAGGVHNEQFFGPGTRLTVL.

CDR3 bases: TGTGCCAGCAGTGAATTGGCCGTGGGGGGGCGTCGGAGCAATCAGCCCCAGCATTTT. Translating gives CASSELAVGGRRSNQPQHF. V usage is TRBV6-1 and J usage is TRBJ1-5; D might be TRBD1 (6 bases). Germline CDR1 is MNHNS and CDR2 is SASEGT. This CDR3 contains 19 residues. V lost 2 bases, J lost 1 base, and 21 bases lay in between.

This chain links TRBV7-8 with TRBJ2-3; 10 bases line up with TRBD2. The CDR3 spans 15 residues. In germline, CDR1 is SGHVS, CDR2 FQNEAQ. Losses at the gene ends were 5 bases for V and 1 base for J; bases not matched to a gene: 3. The CDR3 DNA reads TGTGCCAGCAGCCCCGGGACTAGCGGCACAGATACGCAGTATTTT. Its protein product is CASSPGTSGTDTQYF.

Points on this clone: One junction end does not reproduce the germline sequence, and a read error may be involved. V is TRBV7-7 and J is TRBJ2-5; 8 nucleotides line up with TRBD2. CDR1 is SSHAT and CDR2 is FNYEAQ in the germline V gene (reference sequence). This CDR3 spans 15 amino acids. Written as DNA, the CDR3 is TGTGCTAGCAGCTTGGGCGGACTAGCCGAAGAGACCCAGTACTTC. Translation gives CASSLGGLAEETQYF.

The rearrangement joins TRBV29-1 to TRBJ1-3; D gene unclear. V was cut by 2 bases and J by 4 bases, with 3 bases left in between. Germline V CDR1 and CDR2: SQVTM, ANQGSEA. The CDR3 is made up of 11 amino acids. CDR3 nucleotides: TGCAGCGTTGAATCCGGAAACACCATATATTTT. Translating gives CSVESGNTIYF.

V is TRBV5-5 and J is TRBJ1-4; no firm D call. Germline V gene lookup returns CDR1 SGHKS and CDR2 YYEKEE (reference sequence). Trimming left V 1 base short and J 0 bases short, with 13 bases between. The CDR3 totals 17 residues. The CDR3 sequence is CASSLPGGPATNEKLFF. The DNA for the CDR3 is TGTGCCAGCAGCTTGCCGGGTGGGCCTGCAACTAATGAAAAACTGTTTTTT. Filled out from reference TRBV5-5 and TRBJ1-4, the complete variable domain reads DAGVTQSPTHLIKTRGQQVTLRCSPISGHKSVSWYQQVLGQGPQFIFQYYEKEERGRGNFPDRFSARQFPNYSSELNVNALLLGDSALYLCASSLPGGPATNEKLFFGSGTQLSVL.

V gene TRBV5-4 combines with J gene TRBJ2-1, with a tentative D call TRBD2 (6 bases). Trimming cost V 4 bases and J 7 bases, with 18 bases left between them. In germline, CDR1 is SGHNT, CDR2 YYREEE (reference sequence). This CDR3 comprises 15 residues. The CDR3 DNA is TGTGCCAGCAGCCTCGGACATTTGGGGAGGAATGAGCAGTTCTTC. It specifies CASSLGHLGRNEQFF.

The rearrangement uses TRBV11-1 and TRBJ1-5, with D maybe TRBD1 (5 bases). V lost 3 bases and J lost 5, with 8 bases in between. Looked up from germline, CDR1 is SGHAT and CDR2 is FQDESV (reference sequence). The CDR3 runs 13 residues. The CDR3 loop reads CASSFGGDQPQHF. The CDR3 DNA follows: TGTGCCAGCAGCTTTGGAGGGGATCAGCCCCAGCATTTT. Looking up the rest from reference TRBV11-1 and TRBJ1-5 gives the full variable domain: EAEVAQSPRYKITEKSQAVAFWCDPISGHATLYWYRQILGQGPELLVQFQDESVVDDSQLPKDRFSAERLKGVDSTLKIQPAELGDSAMYLCASSFGGDQPQHFGDGTRLSIL.

The chain joins TRBV28 to TRBJ1-3, with unresolved D. Germline CDR1 MDHEN, CDR2 SYDVKM. Trimming removed 3 bases at V and 4 bases at J, with 7 bases between. This CDR3 is 13 amino acids long. The CDR3 spells CASSLSFGNTIYF. As DNA, the CDR3 is TGTGCCAGCAGTTTGTCGTTCGGAAACACCATATATTTT.

The chain couples TRBV28 to TRBJ1-5; D is unresolved. V shed 5 bases and J shed 2 bases, with 16 bases lying between them. The CDR3 covers 16 residues. Germline V CDR1 and CDR2: MDHEN, SYDVKM. CDR3 in DNA: TGTGCCAGCAGTCCCGAGGTTTTGGATCGCAATCAGCCCCAGCATTTT. Translation gives CASSPEVLDRNQPQHF. Full variable domain (outside the CDR3, taken from reference TRBV28 and TRBJ1-5): DVKVTQSSRYLVKRTGEKVFLECVQDMDHENMFWYRQDPGLGLRLIYFSYDVKMKEKGDIPEGYSVSREKKERFSLILESASTNQTSMYLCASSPEVLDRNQPQHFGDGTRLSIL.

The CDR3 sequence: CASSQASWARLADTQYF. CDR3 in DNA: TGTGCCAGCAGCCAAGCTAGTTGGGCTCGTTTGGCAGATACGCAGTATTTT. The V gene is TRBV14, the J gene TRBJ2-3; D call uncertain. The V and J ends lost 1 base and 4 bases respectively, with 18 bases between them. The CDR3 runs 17 residues. Germline V gene sequence: CDR1 SGHDN, CDR2 FVKESK.

The J gene is TRBJ2-1, the V gene TRBV4-2, with TRBD1 matching 8 bases. The J segment lost 1 base and the V segment lost 1 base, leaving 0 bases of the junction unmatched. This CDR3 has 15 residues. The germline V gene has CDR1 LGHNA and CDR2 YNFKEQ. This chain's CDR3 is CASSQGTGSYNEQFF. The CDR3 DNA reads as TGTGCCAGCAGCCAAGGGACAGGGTCCTACAATGAGCAGTTCTTC.

V is TRBV11-2 and J is TRBJ2-2, with a possible D match to TRBD1 (6 bases). V lost 7 bases, J lost 1 base, and 16 bases lay in between. Germline V gives CDR1 SGHAT, CDR2 FQNNGV. This CDR3 has 16 amino acids. CDR3 sequence (DNA): TGTGCCAGCACCTCACACAGGGACCTGAACACCGGGGAGCTGTTTTTT. It specifies CASTSHRDLNTGELFF.

This rearrangement joins TRBV7-2 to TRBJ1-6; perhaps TRBD1 as D (5 bases). Between the trimmed V and J ends, which lost 2 bases and 1 base, there was a span of 15 bases. CDR3 length: 18 residues. Germline CDR1 reads SGHTA; CDR2 reads FQGNSA. In DNA form, the CDR3 reads TGTGCCAGCAGCTTATCGGCAGGGCATTTATCCTATAATTCACCCCTCCACTTT. Protein product: CASSLSAGHLSYNSPLHF.

V usage is TRBV12-3 or TRBV12-4 and J usage is TRBJ1-4; 9 bases agree with TRBD1. CDR3 length: 13 residues. J lost 8 bases, V lost 6 bases, and 4 bases had no gene match. The CDR3 region is CASRDRGGEKLFF. The CDR3 DNA is TGTGCCAGCAGGGACAGGGGAGGCGAAAAACTGTTTTTT.

The chain recombines TRBV9 with TRBJ2-3; maybe TRBD1 (5 bases). Trimming left V 0 bases short and J 5 bases short, with 16 bases between. The CDR3 covers 16 residues. Germline V gives CDR1 SGDLS, CDR2 YYNGEE. The CDR3 sequence: CASSVGKRSTGDTQYF. The CDR3, as DNA: TGTGCCAGCAGCGTAGGTAAGCGTTCCACAGGAGATACGCAGTATTTT.

The chain employs TRBV28 and TRBJ2-7; the match to TRBD1 covers 7 bases. This CDR3 is built from 14 residues. V dropped 7 bases and J dropped 2; count of bases not matched to a gene: 8. Germline V gene sequence: CDR1 MDHEN, CDR2 SYDVKM. The chain's CDR3 is CASTLRGPPYEQYF. The CDR3 nucleotides read TGTGCCAGCACCCTAAGGGGGCCCCCCTACGAGCAGTACTTC.

The V gene is TRBV2, the J gene TRBJ2-1; 9 nucleotides agree with TRBD1. Germline lookup yields CDR1 SNHLY and CDR2 FYNNEI. Trimming at V came to 7 bases and at J to 5 bases, leaving 9 bases not matched to a gene. This CDR3 has 15 residues. In DNA, the CDR3 is TGTGCCAGCAAGTTACAGGGGGCCCCCCACAATGAGCAGTTCTTC. It translates to CASKLQGAPHNEQFF. The full variable domain, its missing parts supplied by reference TRBV2 and TRBJ2-1, is EPEVTQTPSHQVTQMGQEVILRCVPISNHLYFYWYRQILGQKVEFLVSFYNNEISEKSEIFDDQFSVERPDGSNFTLKIRSTKLEDSAMYFCASKLQGAPHNEQFFGPGTRLTVL.

This rearrangement joins TRBV6-1 to TRBJ1-2, with D perhaps matching TRBD1 (5 bases). CDR1 and CDR2 from the germline V gene are MNHNS and SASEGT. With 2 bases removed from V and 4 bases from J, the gap between germline ends came to 8 bases. The CDR3 is 13 amino acids. CDR3 sequence reads: CASSEQGIYGYTF. As DNA, the CDR3 is TGTGCCAGCAGTGAACAGGGAATCTATGGCTACACCTTC.

Concerning this clone: In the same sample, other DNA sequences code for this CDR3. The chain combines TRBV30 with TRBJ1-1, with D maybe TRBD1 (5 bases). Germline V CDR1 and CDR2: GTSNPN, SVGIG (reference sequence). Deletions cut 0 bases from V and 1 base from J, with 6 bases between. This CDR3 spans 13 amino acids. CDR3 DNA: TGTGCCTGGAGTGTTCAGGGGAACACTGAAGCTTTCTTT. The encoded protein is CAWSVQGNTEAFF.